This T cell receptor (beta chain) was documented in a study of T cell responses to AZD1222 COVID-19 vaccine. Germline-derived CDR1 and CDR2 are SGHTA and FQGNSA. The V gene end was trimmed by 5 bases and the J gene end by 5 bases; junction bases not matched to a gene: 9. The CDR3 covers 16 residues. A word on this clone: Antigen unknown.

The study's findings and limits: Seropositive AZD1222 recipients at baseline numbered only five or six. Nearly half of unique spike-specific TCRs reportedly avoided B.1.351 and B.1.1.7 mutated regions. Clonal diversity may have been underestimated in mostly white British donors.

This table comes from immunoSEQ multiplex PCR, and its TCRdb copy is limited to in-frame clones, with some not included. This table has 35,000 to 50,000 clones, around 88% appearing once. The sample in question was peripheral blood, obtained 28 days after the second AZD1222 dose. This rearrangement joins TRBV7-2 to TRBJ1-4; 9 nucleotides align to TRBD1. The sequence was obtained from an adult who received the AZD1222 COVID-19 vaccine. For the CDR3, the DNA is TGTGCCAGCAGCCTTTTGGGCGGGACAGGGAATGAAAAACTGTTTTTT. Translation gives CASSLLGGTGNEKLFF. Combining the CDR3 with reference TRBV7-2 and TRBJ1-4 gives the whole variable domain GAGVSQSPSNKVTEKGKDVELRCDPISGHTALYWYRQSLGQGLEFLIYFQGNSAPDKSGLPSDRFSAERTGGSVSTLTIQRTQQEDSAVYLCASSLLGGTGNEKLFFGSGTQLSVL.